This T cell receptor beta chain comes out of a study of shared clonotypes between healthy human individuals. Overall study context: A couple of women and a few men aged 18 to 49 made up the donors.

With 8 bases removed from V and 6 bases from J, the gap between germline ends came to 17 bases. Germline V gene sequence: CDR1 MGHRA, CDR2 YSYEKL. The CDR3 has 13 residues. About this clone itself: Its cognate antigen is unknown.

Deep was the level used in running the assay. Produced via immunoSEQ multiplex PCR; TCRdb's table is partial and in-frame only. This sample carries about 600,000 clones, roughly 98% of them seen once, and the ten largest clones take more than 0.3%. Selected positively for CCR7 and CD45RO-negative, naive CD8 cells excluded terminally differentiated effector memory CD45RA+ cells. Caucasian adults residing in Nashville, Tennessee made up all the donors. Study-wide points: Between a few donors, naive CD4 clonotypes were shared at a level of approximately 5%.

The chain links TRBV4-1 to TRBJ2-7; D is perhaps TRBD2 (6 bases). Material: naive CD8+ T cells sorted from blood. This TCR was recovered from a man aged 25 to 40 in good health. The CDR3 DNA is TGCGCCAGCCGGAGTCTAGCGAATCCCGAGCAGTACTTC. It translates to CASRSLANPEQYF.